Shown below are 13 T cell receptor beta chains from a single sample sequenced in a study of cytomegalovirus exposure and HLA in healthy donors. The PCR was carried out with 60 Vbeta primers and 13 Jbeta primers. Profiled with immunoSEQ multiplex PCR; TCRdb holds only in-frame clones, not every one. The listing contains some 26,000 clones. The sequenced material came from PBMCs. All receptors derive from a male donor in good health and CMV-seropositive.

This sequence joins TRBV6-1 and TRBJ2-7; 10 bases are shared with TRBD2. Germline CDR1 is MNHNS and CDR2 is SASEGT. The CDR3 is 12 residues long. V trimming: 5 bases; J trimming: 9 bases; junction bases outside the gene matches: 4. The CDR3 reads CASSSSGGVQYF. CDR3 in DNA: TGTGCCAGCAGTTCTAGCGGGGGCGTGCAGTACTTC.

The chain employs TRBV19 and TRBJ2-7; TRBD2 is a possible D gene (5 bases). The CDR3 runs to 14 residues. With 4 bases removed from V and 3 bases from J, the gap between germline ends came to 13 bases. The V gene's germline CDR1 is LNHDA and CDR2 SQIVND (reference sequence). Here the CDR3 reads CASSTPGDGYEQYF. CDR3 DNA sequence: TGTGCCAGTAGTACACCCGGGGATGGCTACGAGCAGTACTTC.

This chain connects TRBV6-1 to TRBJ2-7, with D possibly being TRBD1 (5 bases). CDR1 is MNHNS, CDR2 SASEGT, per germline. V was trimmed by 2 bases and J by 4 bases, leaving 12 bases between them. CDR3 length: 14 amino acids. The CDR3 spells CASSEFGPGYEQYF. The CDR3 nucleotides are TGTGCCAGCAGTGAATTTGGGCCAGGGTACGAGCAGTACTTC.

The chain employs TRBV30 and TRBJ2-7; D unresolved. Trimming stripped 0 bases from V and 1 base from J, with 13 bases between. This CDR3 region has 15 residues. The V gene's germline CDR1 is GTSNPN and CDR2 SVGIG (reference sequence). CDR3 region: CAWSVMIDSSYEQYF. For the CDR3, the DNA is TGTGCCTGGAGTGTAATGATAGACTCTTCCTACGAGCAGTACTTC.

The chain has TRBV9 and TRBJ1-2; possible D gene TRBD1, 5 bases. The CDR3 consists of 14 residues. V was pared by 1 base and J by 3 bases, with 10 bases between. CDR1 SGDLS and CDR2 YYNGEE come from the germline V gene. CDR3 in amino acids: CASSVQGWDYGYTF. The CDR3 nucleotides are TGTGCCAGCAGCGTACAGGGATGGGACTATGGCTACACCTTC.

This chain joins TRBV29-1 and TRBJ2-5; 8 bases are shared with TRBD1. TRBJ2-7 matches the DNA end more closely, so the J call is doubtful. The CDR3 covers 13 residues. Germline CDR1 SQVTM, CDR2 ANQGSEA. The CDR3 region is CSVTGGGSYEQYF. The CDR3 DNA reads as TGCAGCGTCACAGGGGGTGGTTCCTACGAGCAGTACTTC.

The V gene is TRBV6-6, the J gene TRBJ1-4; the D is unclear. In germline, CDR1 is MNHNY, CDR2 SVGAGI (reference sequence). The CDR3 loop spans 12 amino acids. Trimming left V 7 bases short and J 8 bases short, with 11 bases between. The CDR3 sequence: CASNQVREKLFF. The DNA for the CDR3 is TGTGCCAGCAACCAGGTTAGGGAAAAACTGTTTTTT.

The chain carries TRBV29-1 and TRBJ2-1, with 9 nucleotides matching TRBD2. CDR1 is SQVTM and CDR2 is ANQGSEA in the germline V gene. After removal of 4 bases from V and 4 bases from J, the junction contained 8 bases not matched to a gene. This CDR3 contains 15 residues. The CDR3 reads CSVGVAGVGYNEQFF. The DNA for the CDR3 is TGCAGCGTTGGGGTAGCGGGAGTGGGATACAATGAGCAGTTCTTC.

This chain joins TRBV19 and TRBJ2-1; no reliable D call. Germline V CDR1 and CDR2: LNHDA, SQIVND (reference sequence). V lost 8 bases, J lost 4 bases, and 6 bases lay in between. There are 11 residues in the CDR3. CDR3 region: CASHQYNEQFF. As DNA, the CDR3 is TGTGCCAGTCACCAGTACAATGAGCAGTTCTTC.

V and J are TRBV6-5 and TRBJ1-1; D remains unclear. Germline V gene lookup returns CDR1 MNHEY and CDR2 SVGAGI. The CDR3 contains 15 residues. V was clipped by 6 bases and J by 1 base, with 15 bases between them. CDR3 sequence (DNA): TGTGCCAGCAGCCCGGTCGGACTAAAGAACACTGAAGCTTTCTTT. As protein: CASSPVGLKNTEAFF.

Remarks on this clone: The sample has other DNA sequences that encode this CDR3 too. This chain uses TRBV6-1 with TRBJ1-6, with 8 bases fitting TRBD1. Losses at the gene ends were 6 bases for V and 5 bases for J; bases not matched to a gene: 6. Germline V gene data show CDR1 as MNHNS and CDR2 as SASEGT. CDR3 length: 15 residues. The CDR3 spells CASSNRGSDNSPLHF. Here the CDR3 DNA reads TGTGCCAGCAGCAACAGGGGGAGCGATAATTCACCCCTCCACTTT.

The rearrangement uses TRBV4-1 and TRBJ2-7; D possibly corresponds to TRBD1 (6 bases). Germline V lookup: CDR1 MGHRA, CDR2 YSYEKL. The V and J ends lost 4 bases and 0 bases respectively, with 10 bases between them. The CDR3 spans 14 residues. The CDR3 sequence is CASSPGQSSYEQYF. Here the CDR3 DNA reads TGCGCCAGCAGCCCCGGACAGAGCTCCTACGAGCAGTACTTC.

This chain connects TRBV30 to TRBJ1-4; D is uncertain. This CDR3 region has 11 residues. Germline values: CDR1 GTSNPN, CDR2 SVGIG (reference sequence). Trimming took 6 bases from V and 6 from J, leaving 8 bases between them. CDR3 sequence: CACHGDEKLFF. The CDR3 region has the DNA TGTGCCTGCCACGGGGATGAAAAACTGTTTTTT.